This TCR beta chain was identified in a study of T cells in Graves' hyperthyroidism and ophthalmopathy. The ends were cut back, 3 bases at V and 7 bases at J, with 11 bases in the middle. This CDR3 is built from 13 residues. The germline gives CDR1 MDHEN, CDR2 SYDVKM. This clonotype was seen ten or more times. RNA transcripts gave rise to amplified TCR beta CDR3 regions. The HTBI primer set drove a first-round RT-PCR of the TCR CDR3. TCRdb independently ran MiXCR on the multiplex PCR reads; one entry per CDR3 protein. The data show 200,000 to 250,000 distinct CDR3 sequences, 15% to 20% seen once. The receptor was derived from a woman aged 18-30 years with Graves' ophthalmopathy. Sequencing used blood. The chain has TRBV28 and TRBJ2-3; D is possibly TRBD1 or TRBD2 (5 bases each). CDR3 DNA sequence: TGTGCCAGCAGTTTTCCCGGGACCAATACGCAGTATTTT. Its protein product is CASSFPGTNTQYF. The full variable domain, in which reference TRBV28 and TRBJ2-3 provide the parts outside the CDR3, is DVKVTQSSRYLVKRTGEKVFLECVQDMDHENMFWYRQDPGLGLRLIYFSYDVKMKEKGDIPEGYSVSREKKERFSLILESASTNQTSMYLCASSFPGTNTQYFGPGTRLTVL.